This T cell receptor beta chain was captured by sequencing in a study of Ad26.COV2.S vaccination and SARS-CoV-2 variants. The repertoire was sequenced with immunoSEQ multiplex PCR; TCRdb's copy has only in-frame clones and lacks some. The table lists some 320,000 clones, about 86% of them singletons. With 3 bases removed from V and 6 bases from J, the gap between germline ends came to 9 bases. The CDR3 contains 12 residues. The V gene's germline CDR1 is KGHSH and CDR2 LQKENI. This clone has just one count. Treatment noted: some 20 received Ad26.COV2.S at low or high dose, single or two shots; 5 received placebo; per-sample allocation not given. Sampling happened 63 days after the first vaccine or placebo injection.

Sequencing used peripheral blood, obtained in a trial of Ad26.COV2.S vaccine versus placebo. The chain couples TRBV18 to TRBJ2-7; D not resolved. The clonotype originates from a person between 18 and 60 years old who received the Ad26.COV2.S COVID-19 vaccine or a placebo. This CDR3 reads CASSPNTGEQYF. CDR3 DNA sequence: TGTGCCAGCTCACCCAATACGGGCGAGCAGTACTTC.